This is a list of T cell receptor beta chains from one sample in a study of shared clonotypes between healthy human individuals. Here immunoSEQ multiplex PCR was the method, and the copy in TCRdb shows in-frame clones only, minus some. Among roughly 640,000 clones listed, more than 95% were seen once. Sequenced sample: naive CD4+ T cells sorted from blood. Receptor source: a woman in her twenties or thirties in good health. CDR3s include the opening cysteine and the closing phenylalanine or tryptophan. The order of the fields is CDR3 DNA, CDR3 protein, V gene, D gene, clone size, J gene. D genes are given only for firm matches. A row's size may be missing; if present it is once, few, many or a size class.

DNA: TGTGCCAGTACCGCTGACCCCAATCAGCCCCAGCATTTT
CDR3: CASTADPNQPQHF
V: TRBV19
D: .
size: once
J: TRBJ1-5

DNA: TGTGCCAGCTCACCAATCGCAAGGGGAACCGGGGAGCTGTTTTTT
CDR3: CASSPIARGTGELFF
V: TRBV18
D: .
size: .
J: TRBJ2-2

DNA: TGTGCCACCAGCAGAGGCGGGGGAGAAAAACTGTTTTTT
CDR3: CATSRGGGEKLFF
V: TRBV15
D: .
size: .
J: TRBJ1-4

DNA: TGCAGCGTTGACGTTCCGAGAGGGGGCGCGATCAACTATGGCTACACCTTC
CDR3: CSVDVPRGGAINYGYTF
V: TRBV29-1
D: TRBD1
size: .
J: TRBJ1-2

DNA: TGTGCCAGCAGCACACCTAACACAGATACGCAGTATTTT
CDR3: CASSTPNTDTQYF
V: TRBV7-2
D: .
size: .
J: TRBJ2-3

DNA: TGTGCCAGCAGTTCTGACCCGGCGGTAACTGAAGCTTTCTTT
CDR3: CASSSDPAVTEAFF
V: TRBV28
D: .
size: .
J: TRBJ1-1

DNA: TGTGCCAGCAGTTTTACTCCCCACTCTGGGGCCAACGTCCTGACTTTC
CDR3: CASSFTPHSGANVLTF
V: TRBV25-1
D: .
size: .
J: TRBJ2-6

DNA: TGCGCCAGCAGCTTGACCAGCGGGAGTAACAATGAGCAGTTCTTC
CDR3: CASSLTSGSNNEQFF
V: TRBV5-1
D: TRBD2
size: .
J: TRBJ2-1

DNA: TGTGCCAGCTCACCCATAGACATGACCTACGAGCAGTACTTC
CDR3: CASSPIDMTYEQYF
V: TRBV18
D: .
size: once
J: TRBJ2-7

DNA: TGTGCCAGCAGCTTTTCAGATACGCAGTATTTT
CDR3: CASSFSDTQYF
V: TRBV11-2
D: .
size: .
J: TRBJ2-3

DNA: TGTGCCAGCAGCCAACTAGCGGGGGGGTACAATGAGCAGTTCTTC
CDR3: CASSQLAGGYNEQFF
V: TRBV14
D: TRBD2
size: .
J: TRBJ2-1

DNA: TGTGCCAGCAGCTTAGGGCTAGCGGGGATCCCCACAGATACGCAGTATTTT
CDR3: CASSLGLAGIPTDTQYF
V: TRBV7-6
D: TRBD2
size: .
J: TRBJ2-3

DNA: TGTGCCAGCAGTGATAGGGGAATGACCTACAATGAGCAGTTCTTC
CDR3: CASSDRGMTYNEQFF
V: TRBV6-1
D: .
size: .
J: TRBJ2-1

DNA: TGCGCCAGCAGTCAATCGAGACTCCCTCCAGATACGCAGTATTTT
CDR3: CASSQSRLPPDTQYF
V: TRBV23-1
D: .
size: .
J: TRBJ2-3

DNA: TGTGCCAGCAGTTGGGCCAAGGGAAGCTACAATGAGCAGTTCTTC
CDR3: CASSWAKGSYNEQFF
V: TRBV6-5
D: .
size: once
J: TRBJ2-1

DNA: TGCGCCAGCAGTTACAGGGAGCGAGAGACCCAGTACTTC
CDR3: CASSYRERETQYF
V: TRBV5-1
D: .
size: .
J: TRBJ2-5

DNA: TGTGCCAGCAGTGAGGGGTTCTGGTACGAGCAGTACTTC
CDR3: CASSEGFWYEQYF
V: TRBV6-1
D: .
size: .
J: TRBJ2-7

DNA: TGTGCCAGCAGTTTGGGGGTTTACGAGCAGTACTTC
CDR3: CASSLGVYEQYF
V: TRBV28
D: .
size: .
J: TRBJ2-7

DNA: TGTGCCAGCAGCTCTAACTATGGGGAGCAGTACTTC
CDR3: CASSSNYGEQYF
V: TRBV11-2
D: .
size: .
J: TRBJ2-7

DNA: TGTGCCAGCAGTTTGAAGGGAGGGTACGAGCAGTACTTC
CDR3: CASSLKGGYEQYF
V: TRBV28
D: TRBD2
size: .
J: TRBJ2-7

DNA: TGTGCCAGTATGAGGAGGGAGCGGGAGGGCCAAGATACGCAGTATTTT
CDR3: CASMRREREGQDTQYF
V: TRBV19
D: TRBD2
size: .
J: TRBJ2-3

DNA: TGTGCCAGCAGTTTATCGGGGGACGAGACCCAGTACTTC
CDR3: CASSLSGDETQYF
V: TRBV27
D: .
size: .
J: TRBJ2-5

DNA: TGTGCCAGTAGTACAGGGGGGACAGGCTCCTACGAGCAGTACTTC
CDR3: CASSTGGTGSYEQYF
V: TRBV19
D: TRBD1
size: .
J: TRBJ2-7

DNA: TGTGCCAGCAGCTTAGGTGGGACTAGGGAAGAGACCCAGTACTTC
CDR3: CASSLGGTREETQYF
V: TRBV7-9
D: TRBD2
size: .
J: TRBJ2-5

DNA: TGTGCCAGCAGCCAGACAGGGGGTGGAAACACCATATATTTT
CDR3: CASSQTGGGNTIYF
V: TRBV7-2
D: TRBD1
size: .
J: TRBJ1-3

DNA: TGTGCCATCAGCTCCGGGACTAGCGGGAGGACTAGCTCCTACAATGAGCAGTTCTTC
CDR3: CAISSGTSGRTSSYNEQFF
V: TRBV10-3
D: TRBD2
size: .
J: TRBJ2-1

DNA: TGTGCTAGTGGATATAATAGCAATCAGCCCCAGCATTTT
CDR3: CASGYNSNQPQHF
V: TRBV12-5
D: .
size: .
J: TRBJ1-5

DNA: TGTGCCAGCAGCGCAAGAGGCTCTGGGGCCAACGTCCTGACTTTC
CDR3: CASSARGSGANVLTF
V: TRBV9
D: .
size: .
J: TRBJ2-6

DNA: TGTGCCATCAGTTCTCCTGGGACAGGGGACGAGCAGTACTTC
CDR3: CAISSPGTGDEQYF
V: TRBV10-3
D: TRBD1
size: .
J: TRBJ2-7

DNA: TGCGCCAGCAGCCCTACCGGGACTACCTTCAATGAGCAGTTCTTC
CDR3: CASSPTGTTFNEQFF
V: TRBV4-1
D: TRBD2
size: .
J: TRBJ2-1

DNA: TGTGCCAGCAGCTTAGTGCCAGGCAATGAGCAGTTCTTC
CDR3: CASSLVPGNEQFF
V: TRBV7-9
D: .
size: .
J: TRBJ2-1

DNA: TGTGCCAGCAGTGGGCAGGGGGAGAACACTGAAGCTTTCTTT
CDR3: CASSGQGENTEAFF
V: TRBV6-1
D: TRBD1
size: .
J: TRBJ1-1

DNA: TGTGCCAGCAGCTTCGGGACACACCAAGAGACCCAGTACTTC
CDR3: CASSFGTHQETQYF
V: TRBV7-2
D: .
size: .
J: TRBJ2-5

DNA: TGTGCCAGCTCACCACCGGTTTCGAACACTGAAGCTTTCTTT
CDR3: CASSPPVSNTEAFF
V: TRBV18
D: .
size: once
J: TRBJ1-1

DNA: TGTGCCAGCTCACCAGGGACAGAGGGCAGCTACGAGCAGTACTTC
CDR3: CASSPGTEGSYEQYF
V: TRBV18
D: TRBD1
size: .
J: TRBJ2-7

DNA: TGTGCCAGCAGTGGAGCCCCGGGACAGGACAATGAGCAGTTCTTC
CDR3: CASSGAPGQDNEQFF
V: TRBV28
D: TRBD1
size: once
J: TRBJ2-1

DNA: TGCAGCGTTGCTGACAGAACTAATGAAAAACTGTTTTTT
CDR3: CSVADRTNEKLFF
V: TRBV29-1
D: .
size: .
J: TRBJ1-4

DNA: TGCGCCAGCAGCCTAGGTTTAGCTCCGCAATTCGGGGAGCTGTTTTTT
CDR3: CASSLGLAPQFGELFF
V: TRBV5-1
D: .
size: .
J: TRBJ2-2

DNA: TGTGCCAGCTCACCATCTCGGGAAAACACTGAAGCTTTCTTT
CDR3: CASSPSRENTEAFF
V: TRBV18
D: .
size: .
J: TRBJ1-1

DNA: TGTGCCAGTAGTACTCGGACCCGGAGGAACACTGAAGCTTTCTTT
CDR3: CASSTRTRRNTEAFF
V: TRBV19
D: .
size: .
J: TRBJ1-1

DNA: TGTGCCAGCAGTTTACGAGCGGGGGGCACAGATACGCAGTATTTT
CDR3: CASSLRAGGTDTQYF
V: TRBV28
D: TRBD2
size: .
J: TRBJ2-3

DNA: TGTGCCAGCCGGGGCAGAGAGGGAACTGAAGCTTTCTTT
CDR3: CASRGREGTEAFF
V: TRBV6-1
D: .
size: .
J: TRBJ1-1